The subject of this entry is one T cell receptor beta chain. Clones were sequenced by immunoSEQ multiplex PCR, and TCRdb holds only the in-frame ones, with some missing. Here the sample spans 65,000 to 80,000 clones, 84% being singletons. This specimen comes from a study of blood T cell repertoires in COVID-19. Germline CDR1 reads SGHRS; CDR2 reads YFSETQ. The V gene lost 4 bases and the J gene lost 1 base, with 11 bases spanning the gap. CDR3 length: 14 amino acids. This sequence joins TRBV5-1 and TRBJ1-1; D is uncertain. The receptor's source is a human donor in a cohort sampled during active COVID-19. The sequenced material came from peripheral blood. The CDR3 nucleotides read TGCGCCAGCAGCCCTAGGGAGGGGAACACTGAAGCTTTCTTT. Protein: CASSPREGNTEAFF. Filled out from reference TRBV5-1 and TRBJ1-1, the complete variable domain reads KAGVTQTPRYLIKTRGQQVTLSCSPISGHRSVSWYQQTPGQGLQFLFEYFSETQRNKGNFPGRFSGRQFSNSRSEMNVSTLELGDSALYLCASSPREGNTEAFFGQGTRLTVV.